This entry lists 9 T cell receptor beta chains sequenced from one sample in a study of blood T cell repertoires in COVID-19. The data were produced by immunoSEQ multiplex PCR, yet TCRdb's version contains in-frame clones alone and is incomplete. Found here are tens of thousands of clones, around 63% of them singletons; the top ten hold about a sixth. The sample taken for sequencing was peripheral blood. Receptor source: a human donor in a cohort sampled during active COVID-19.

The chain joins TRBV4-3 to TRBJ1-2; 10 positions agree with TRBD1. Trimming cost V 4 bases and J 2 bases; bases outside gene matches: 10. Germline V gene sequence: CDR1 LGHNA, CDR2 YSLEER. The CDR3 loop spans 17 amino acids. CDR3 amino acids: CASSRGTGAQINYGYTF. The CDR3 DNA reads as TGCGCCAGCAGCCGAGGGACAGGGGCCCAAATAAACTATGGCTACACCTTC.

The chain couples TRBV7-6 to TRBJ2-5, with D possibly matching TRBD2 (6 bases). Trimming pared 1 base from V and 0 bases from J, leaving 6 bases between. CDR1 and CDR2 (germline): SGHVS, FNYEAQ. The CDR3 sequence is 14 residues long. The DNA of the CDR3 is TGTGCCAGCAGCTTAGGCGGGAACCAAGAGACCCAGTACTTC. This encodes CASSLGGNQETQYF. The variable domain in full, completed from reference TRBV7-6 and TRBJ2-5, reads GAGVSQSPRYKVTKRGQDVALRCDPISGHVSLYWYRQALGQGPEFLTYFNYEAQQDKSGLPNDRFSAERPEGSISTLTIQRTEQRDSAMYRCASSLGGNQETQYFGPGTRLLVL.

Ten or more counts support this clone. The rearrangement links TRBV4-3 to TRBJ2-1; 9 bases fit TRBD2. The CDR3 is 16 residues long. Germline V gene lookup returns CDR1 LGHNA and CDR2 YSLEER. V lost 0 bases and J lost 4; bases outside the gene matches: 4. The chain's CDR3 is CASSQDGLAGYNEQFF. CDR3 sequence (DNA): TGCGCCAGCAGCCAAGATGGCCTAGCGGGATACAATGAGCAGTTCTTC.

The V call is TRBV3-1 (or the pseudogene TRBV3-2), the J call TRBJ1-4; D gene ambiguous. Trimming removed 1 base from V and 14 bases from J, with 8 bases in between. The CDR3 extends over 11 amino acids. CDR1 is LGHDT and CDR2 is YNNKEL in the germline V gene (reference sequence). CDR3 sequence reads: CASSQGRVLFF. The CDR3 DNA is TGTGCCAGCAGCCAAGGAAGAGTCCTGTTTTTT.

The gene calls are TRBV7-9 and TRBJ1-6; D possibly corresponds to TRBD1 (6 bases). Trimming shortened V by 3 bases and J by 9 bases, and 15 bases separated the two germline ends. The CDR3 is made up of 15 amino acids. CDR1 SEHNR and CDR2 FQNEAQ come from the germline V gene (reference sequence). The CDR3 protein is CASSFGQTIGSPLHF. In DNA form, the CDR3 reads TGTGCCAGCAGCTTTGGACAGACGATAGGTTCACCCCTCCACTTT.

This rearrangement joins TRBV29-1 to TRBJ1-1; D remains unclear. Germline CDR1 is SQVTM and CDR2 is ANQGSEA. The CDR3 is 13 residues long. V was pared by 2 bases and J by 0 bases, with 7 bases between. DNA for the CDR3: TGCAGCGTTGAAATGGCAGTGAACACTGAAGCTTTCTTT. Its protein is CSVEMAVNTEAFF. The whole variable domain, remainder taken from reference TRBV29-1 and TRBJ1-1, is SAVISQKPSRDICQRGTSLTIQCQVDSQVTMMFWYRQQPGQSLTLIATANQGSEATYESGFVIDKFPISRPNLTFSTLTVSNMSPEDSSIYLCSVEMAVNTEAFFGQGTRLTVV.

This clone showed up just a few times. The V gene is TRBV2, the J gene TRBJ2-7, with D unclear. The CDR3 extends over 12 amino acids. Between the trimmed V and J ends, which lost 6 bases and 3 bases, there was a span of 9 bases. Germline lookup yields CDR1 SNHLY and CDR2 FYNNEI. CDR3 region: CASRPQDYEQYF. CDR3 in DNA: TGTGCCAGCAGACCTCAGGACTACGAGCAGTACTTC.

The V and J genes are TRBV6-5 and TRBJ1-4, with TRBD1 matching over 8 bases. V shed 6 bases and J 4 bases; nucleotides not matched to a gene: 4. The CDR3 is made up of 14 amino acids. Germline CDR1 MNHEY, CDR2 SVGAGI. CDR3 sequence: CASRPGGRNEKLFF. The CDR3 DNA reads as TGTGCCAGCAGGCCAGGGGGCCGTAATGAAAAACTGTTTTTT.

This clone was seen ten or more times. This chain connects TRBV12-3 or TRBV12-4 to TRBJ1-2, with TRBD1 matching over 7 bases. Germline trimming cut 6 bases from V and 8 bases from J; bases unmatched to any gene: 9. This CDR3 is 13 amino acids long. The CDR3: CASRLTGVRGYTF. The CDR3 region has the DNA TGTGCCAGCAGACTCACAGGGGTGCGCGGCTACACCTTC.